The source of this TCR beta chain is a study of blood T cell repertoires in COVID-19. As for the study in general: Nucleic acid was either cDNA or gDNA, and it came from T cells, B-cell-depleted T cells, or PBMCs.

CDR3 length equals 14 residues. Germline V gene data show CDR1 as LGHNT and CDR2 as FRNRAP. V gave up 7 bases and J gave up 3 bases; unmatched junction bases: 7. Sequenced by immunoSEQ multiplex PCR; TCRdb stores in-frame clones only, minus some. Of 150,000 to 200,000 clones listed, 75% to 90% are singletons. The chain uses TRBV12-5 and TRBJ1-1; 8 positions match TRBD1. Sequenced material: PBMCs or T cells enriched from blood (not recorded which). The sequence was obtained from a woman aged 18-30 years who had recovered from COVID-19. The CDR3 DNA is TGTGCTAGTGCCCTGACAGGGGTATACACTGAAGCTTTCTTT. Protein product: CASALTGVYTEAFF.